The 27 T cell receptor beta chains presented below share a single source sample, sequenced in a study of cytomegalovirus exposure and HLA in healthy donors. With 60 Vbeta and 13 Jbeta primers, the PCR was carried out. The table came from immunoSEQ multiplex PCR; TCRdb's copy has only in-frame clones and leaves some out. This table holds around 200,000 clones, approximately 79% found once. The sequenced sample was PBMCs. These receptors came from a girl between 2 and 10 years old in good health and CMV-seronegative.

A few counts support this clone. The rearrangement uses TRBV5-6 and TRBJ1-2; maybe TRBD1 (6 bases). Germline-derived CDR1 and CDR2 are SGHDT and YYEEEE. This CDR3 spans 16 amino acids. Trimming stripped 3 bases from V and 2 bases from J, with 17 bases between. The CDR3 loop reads CASSYGRGGANYGYTF. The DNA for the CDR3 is TGTGCCAGCAGCTATGGTCGGGGGGGCGCAAACTATGGCTACACCTTC.

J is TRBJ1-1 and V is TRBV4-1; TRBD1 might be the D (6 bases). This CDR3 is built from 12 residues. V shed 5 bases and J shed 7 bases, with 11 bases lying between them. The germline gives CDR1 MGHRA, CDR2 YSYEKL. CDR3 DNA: TGCGCCAGCAGCTCCCGGGACAATGAAGCTTTCTTT. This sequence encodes CASSSRDNEAFF.

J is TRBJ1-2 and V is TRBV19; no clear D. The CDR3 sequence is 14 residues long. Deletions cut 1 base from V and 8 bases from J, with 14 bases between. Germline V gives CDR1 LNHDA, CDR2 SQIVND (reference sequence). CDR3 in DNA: TGTGCCAGTAGTATAGGGAGCCTATTCCCCGGCTACACCTTC. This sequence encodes CASSIGSLFPGYTF. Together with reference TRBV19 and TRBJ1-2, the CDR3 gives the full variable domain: DGGITQSPKYLFRKEGQNVTLSCEQNLNHDAMYWYRQDPGQGLRLIYYSQIVNDFQKGDIAEGYSVSREKKESFPLTVTSAQKNPTAFYLCASSIGSLFPGYTFGSGTRLTVV.

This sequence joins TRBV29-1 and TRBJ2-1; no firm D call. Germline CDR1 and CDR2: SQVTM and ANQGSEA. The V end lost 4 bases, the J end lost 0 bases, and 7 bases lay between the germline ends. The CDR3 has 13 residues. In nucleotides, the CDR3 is TGCAGCGTTGCCGTTCTCTCCTACAATGAGCAGTTCTTC. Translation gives CSVAVLSYNEQFF.

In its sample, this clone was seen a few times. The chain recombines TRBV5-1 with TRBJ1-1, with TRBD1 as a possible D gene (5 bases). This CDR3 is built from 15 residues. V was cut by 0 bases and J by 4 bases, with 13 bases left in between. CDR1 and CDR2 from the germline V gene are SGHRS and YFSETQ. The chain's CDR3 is CASSLGQGGSTEAFF. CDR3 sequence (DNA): TGCGCCAGCAGCTTGGGGCAGGGAGGGAGCACTGAAGCTTTCTTT.

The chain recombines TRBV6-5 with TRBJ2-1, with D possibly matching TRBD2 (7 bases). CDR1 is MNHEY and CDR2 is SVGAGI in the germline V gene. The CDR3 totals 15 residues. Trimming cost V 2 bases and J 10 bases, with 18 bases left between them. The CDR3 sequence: CASSYGAGPQGEQFF. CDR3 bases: TGTGCCAGCAGTTACGGAGCGGGGCCCCAGGGGGAGCAGTTCTTC.

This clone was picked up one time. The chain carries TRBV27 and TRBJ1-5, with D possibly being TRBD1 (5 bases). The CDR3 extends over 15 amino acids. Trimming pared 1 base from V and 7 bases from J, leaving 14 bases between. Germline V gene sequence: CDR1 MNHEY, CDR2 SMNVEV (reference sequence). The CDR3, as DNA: TGTGCCAGCAGTTTATGGGCGGGGCGCGGGCAGCCCCAGCATTTT. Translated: CASSLWAGRGQPQHF.

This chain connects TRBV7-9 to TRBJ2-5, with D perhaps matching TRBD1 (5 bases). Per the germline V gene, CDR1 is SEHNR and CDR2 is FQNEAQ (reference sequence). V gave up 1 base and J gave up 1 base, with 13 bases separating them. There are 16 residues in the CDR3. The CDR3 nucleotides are TGTGCCAGCAGCTTAGGGACAATTTGGGGCCAAGAGACCCAGTACTTC. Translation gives CASSLGTIWGQETQYF.

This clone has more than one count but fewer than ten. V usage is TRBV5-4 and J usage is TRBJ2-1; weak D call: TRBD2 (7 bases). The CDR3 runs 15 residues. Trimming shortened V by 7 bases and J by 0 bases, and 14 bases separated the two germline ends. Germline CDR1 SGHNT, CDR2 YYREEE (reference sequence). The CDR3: CASLEGGASYNEQFF. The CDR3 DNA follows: TGTGCCAGCCTTGAGGGGGGGGCCTCCTACAATGAGCAGTTCTTC.

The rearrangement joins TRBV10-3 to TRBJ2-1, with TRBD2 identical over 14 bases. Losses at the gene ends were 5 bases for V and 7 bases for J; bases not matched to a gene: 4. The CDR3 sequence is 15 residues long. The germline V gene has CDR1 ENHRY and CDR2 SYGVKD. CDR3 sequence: CAISPTSGGANEQFF. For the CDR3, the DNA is TGTGCCATCAGTCCGACTAGCGGGGGGGCAAATGAGCAGTTCTTC.

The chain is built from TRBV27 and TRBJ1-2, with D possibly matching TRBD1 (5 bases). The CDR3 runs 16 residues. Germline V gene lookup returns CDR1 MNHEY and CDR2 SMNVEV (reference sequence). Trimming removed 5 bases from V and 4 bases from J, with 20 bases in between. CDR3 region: CASSPTVWQGSYGYTF. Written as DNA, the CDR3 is TGTGCCAGCAGTCCAACCGTTTGGCAGGGCAGCTATGGCTACACCTTC.

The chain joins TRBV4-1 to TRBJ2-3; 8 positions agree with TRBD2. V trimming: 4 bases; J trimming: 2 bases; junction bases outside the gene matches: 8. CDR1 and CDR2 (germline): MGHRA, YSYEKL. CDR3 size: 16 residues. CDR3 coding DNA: TGCGCCAGCAGCCTCGGGAGGGCGGGGGTCACAGATACGCAGTATTTT. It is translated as CASSLGRAGVTDTQYF.

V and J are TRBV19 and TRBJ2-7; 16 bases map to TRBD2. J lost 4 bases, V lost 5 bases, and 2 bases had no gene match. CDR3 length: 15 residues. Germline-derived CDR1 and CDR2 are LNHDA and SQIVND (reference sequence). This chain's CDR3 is CASSPGLAGGYEQYF. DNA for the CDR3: TGTGCCAGTAGTCCGGGACTAGCGGGAGGGTACGAGCAGTACTTC.

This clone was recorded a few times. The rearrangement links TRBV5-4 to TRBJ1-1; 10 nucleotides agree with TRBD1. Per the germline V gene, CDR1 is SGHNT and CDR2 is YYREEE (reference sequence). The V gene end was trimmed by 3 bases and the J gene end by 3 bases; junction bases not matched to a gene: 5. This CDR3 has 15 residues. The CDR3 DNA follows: TGTGCCAGCAGCTCGCCTGGGACAGGGGACACTGAAGCTTTCTTT. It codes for CASSSPGTGDTEAFF.

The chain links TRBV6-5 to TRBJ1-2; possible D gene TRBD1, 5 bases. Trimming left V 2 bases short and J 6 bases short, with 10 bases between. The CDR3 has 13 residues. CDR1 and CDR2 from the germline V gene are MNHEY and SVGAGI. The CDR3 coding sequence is TGTGCCAGCAGTTACCGGGGAGGGGATGGCTACACCTTC. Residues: CASSYRGGDGYTF.

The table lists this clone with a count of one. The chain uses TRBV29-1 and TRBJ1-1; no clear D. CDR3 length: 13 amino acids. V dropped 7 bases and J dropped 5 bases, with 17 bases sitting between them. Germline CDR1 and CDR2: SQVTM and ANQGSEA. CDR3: CSGGDTPRTEAFF. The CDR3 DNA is TGCAGCGGGGGAGACACCCCGAGGACTGAAGCTTTCTTT.

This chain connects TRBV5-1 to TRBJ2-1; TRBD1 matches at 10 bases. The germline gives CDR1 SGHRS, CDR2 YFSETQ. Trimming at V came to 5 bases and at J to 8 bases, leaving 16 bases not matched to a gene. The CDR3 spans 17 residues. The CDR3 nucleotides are TGCGCCAGCAGGAACTACTCCGGGACAGGGGCGCAGGATGAGCAGTTCTTC. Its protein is CASRNYSGTGAQDEQFF.

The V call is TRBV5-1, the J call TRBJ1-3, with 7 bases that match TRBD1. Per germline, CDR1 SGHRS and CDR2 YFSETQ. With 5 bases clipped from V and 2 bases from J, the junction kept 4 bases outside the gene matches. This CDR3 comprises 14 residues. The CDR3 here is CASRPTGTGNTIYF. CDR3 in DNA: TGCGCCAGCAGGCCGACAGGGACTGGAAACACCATATATTTT.

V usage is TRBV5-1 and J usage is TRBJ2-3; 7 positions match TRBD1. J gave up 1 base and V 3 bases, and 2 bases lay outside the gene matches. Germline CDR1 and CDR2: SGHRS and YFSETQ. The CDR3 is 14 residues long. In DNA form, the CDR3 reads TGCGCCAGCAGCTCCCAGGGGGGCACAGATACGCAGTATTTT. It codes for CASSSQGGTDTQYF.

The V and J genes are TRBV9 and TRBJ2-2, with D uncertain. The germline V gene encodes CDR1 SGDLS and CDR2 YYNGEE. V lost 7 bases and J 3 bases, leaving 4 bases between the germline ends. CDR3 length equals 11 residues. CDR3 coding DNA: TGTGCCAGCTCCTACACCGGGGAGCTGTTTTTT. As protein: CASSYTGELFF. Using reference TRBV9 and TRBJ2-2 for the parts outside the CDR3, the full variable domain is DSGVTQTPKHLITATGQRVTLRCSPRSGDLSVYWYQQSLDQGLQFLIQYYNGEERAKGNILERFSAQQFPDLHSELNLSSLELGDSALYFCASSYTGELFFGEGSRLTVL.

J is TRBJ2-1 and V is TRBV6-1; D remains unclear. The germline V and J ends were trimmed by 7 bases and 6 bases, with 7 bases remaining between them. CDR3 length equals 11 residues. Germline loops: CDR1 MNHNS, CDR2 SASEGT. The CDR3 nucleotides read TGTGCCAGCAACTTGCTCAATGAGCAGTTCTTC. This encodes CASNLLNEQFF.

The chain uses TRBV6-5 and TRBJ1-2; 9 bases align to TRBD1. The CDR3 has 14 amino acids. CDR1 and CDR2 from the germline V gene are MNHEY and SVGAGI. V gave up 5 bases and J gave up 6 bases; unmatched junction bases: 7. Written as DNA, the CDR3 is TGTGCCAGCAGTGGTAACAGGGGGCGCCATGGCTACACCTTC. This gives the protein CASSGNRGRHGYTF.

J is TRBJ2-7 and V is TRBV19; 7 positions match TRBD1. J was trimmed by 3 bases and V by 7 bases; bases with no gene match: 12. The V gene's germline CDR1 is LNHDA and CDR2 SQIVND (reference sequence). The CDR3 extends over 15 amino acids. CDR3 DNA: TGTGCCAGTACCCTCCTCTCCGGACAGGTCTACGAGCAGTACTTC. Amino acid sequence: CASTLLSGQVYEQYF.

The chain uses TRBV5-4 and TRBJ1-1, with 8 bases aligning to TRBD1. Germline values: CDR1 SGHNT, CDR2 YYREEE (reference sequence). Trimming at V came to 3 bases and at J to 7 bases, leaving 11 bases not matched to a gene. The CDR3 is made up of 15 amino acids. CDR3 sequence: CASSSTGGVRNEAFF. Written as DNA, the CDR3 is TGTGCCAGCAGCTCTACAGGGGGGGTGCGGAATGAAGCTTTCTTT. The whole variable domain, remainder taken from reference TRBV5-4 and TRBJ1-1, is ETGVTQSPTHLIKTRGQQVTLRCSSQSGHNTVSWYQQALGQGPQFIFQYYREEENGRGNFPPRFSGLQFPNYSSELNVNALELDDSALYLCASSSTGGVRNEAFFGQGTRLTVV.

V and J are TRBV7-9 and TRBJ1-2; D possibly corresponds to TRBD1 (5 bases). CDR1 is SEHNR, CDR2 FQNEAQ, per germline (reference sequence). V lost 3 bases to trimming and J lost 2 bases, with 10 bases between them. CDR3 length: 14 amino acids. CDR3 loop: CASSFAGRNYGYTF. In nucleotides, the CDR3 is TGTGCCAGCAGCTTTGCAGGGAGGAACTATGGCTACACCTTC. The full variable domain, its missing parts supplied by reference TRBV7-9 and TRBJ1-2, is DTGVSQNPRHKITKRGQNVTFRCDPISEHNRLYWYRQTLGQGPEFLTYFQNEAQLEKSRLLSDRFSAERPKGSFSTLEIQRTEQGDSAMYLCASSFAGRNYGYTFGSGTRLTVV.

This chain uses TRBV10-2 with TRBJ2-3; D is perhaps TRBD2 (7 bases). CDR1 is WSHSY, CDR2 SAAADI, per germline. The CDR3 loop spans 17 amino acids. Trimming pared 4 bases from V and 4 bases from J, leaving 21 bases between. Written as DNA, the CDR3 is TGCGCCAGCAGTGGTCGGGCGGTGGGGGGGCCCCCAGATACGCAGTATTTT. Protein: CASSGRAVGGPPDTQYF.

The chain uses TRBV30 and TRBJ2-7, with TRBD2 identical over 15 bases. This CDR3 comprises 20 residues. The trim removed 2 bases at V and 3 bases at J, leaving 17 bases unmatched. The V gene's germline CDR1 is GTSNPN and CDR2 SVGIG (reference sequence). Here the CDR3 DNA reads TGTGCCTGGAGTCCACATCTTTCCTCCGGACTAGCGGGAGGGTTCTACGAGCAGTACTTC. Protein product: CAWSPHLSSGLAGGFYEQYF.